A selection of T cell receptor beta chains follows, all from one sample in a study of CD8+ T cells in alopecia areata. Sequencing was performed with immunoSEQ multiplex PCR; in TCRdb, only in-frame clones are kept and a portion is missing. The sample has under 250,000 clones, around 62% seen once. The input for sequencing was CD4+ T cells sorted from blood, taken at week 0. The origin of the receptors is a human donor with alopecia areata. Both conserved end residues are part of each CDR3.

v_call	j_call	cdr3_aa
TRBV6-1	TRBJ1-5	CASSEAGLGTGKNQPQHF
TRBV6-5	TRBJ2-1	CASYLSPGHNEQFF
TRBV6-1	TRBJ2-7	CASSEVRTSGNYEQYF
TRBV29-1	TRBJ2-1	CSVSGTGVIREQFF
TRBV30	TRBJ1-6	CAWSARGPFSPLHF
TRBV7-2	TRBJ2-1	CASSSTSNLGNEQFF
TRBV5-1	TRBJ2-3	CASSLEGTGATDTQYF
TRBV12-2	TRBJ1-1	CASRLGGGNMNTEAFF
TRBV15	TRBJ2-7	CATSPGPYEQYF
TRBV30	TRBJ1-1	CAWREPGRSEAFF
TRBV7-9	TRBJ1-1	CASSSGQMNTEAFF
TRBV30	TRBJ2-1	CAWSVGGGGRNEQFF
TRBV29-1	TRBJ1-2	CSVGEGNGYTF
TRBV7-9	TRBJ2-5	CASSIQETQYF
TRBV30	TRBJ2-7	CAWGPGQGYEQYF
TRBV6-5	TRBJ1-4	CASSYSKGRVNEKLFF
TRBV6-6	TRBJ2-7	CASSYLGPDEQYF